A selection of T cell receptor beta chains follows, all from one sample in a study of shared clonotypes between healthy human individuals. Sequenced by immunoSEQ multiplex PCR; TCRdb stores in-frame clones only, minus some. The sample contains around 100,000 clones, around 64% of which appear only once. The specimen was memory CD8+ T cells sorted from blood. These receptors came from a woman aged 25 to 45 in good health. CDR3s include the opening cysteine and the closing phenylalanine or tryptophan. Clone size appears in some rows only: once, few, many, or a class for an expanded clone.

J gene,V gene,clone size,CDR3 protein
TRBJ2-1,TRBV10-2,once,CATTSGLVNNEQFF
TRBJ1-5,TRBV7-2,-,CASSLAGGAFQPQHF
TRBJ2-7,TRBV7-6,-,CASSLRRGDEQYF
TRBJ1-1,TRBV7-9,-,CASSLVQGGTEAFF
TRBJ2-2,TRBV12-5,-,CASGFSPGELFF
TRBJ2-7,TRBV4-2,-,CASSRQSSYEQYF
TRBJ2-7,TRBV28,-,CASSLGYRVEQYF
TRBJ1-3,TRBV9,-,CASSADDGNTIYF
TRBJ2-7,TRBV5-1,-,CASRVSGGYNEQYF
TRBJ1-1,TRBV29-1,-,CSVEDPPVGLNTEAFF
TRBJ2-7,TRBV6-5,-,CASCSPVPYEQYF
TRBJ1-5,TRBV28,many,CASSSTGSGNQPQHF
TRBJ2-7,TRBV10-1,-,CASSEVRGYEQYF
TRBJ1-1,TRBV2,-,CASSLQGTTEAFF
TRBJ2-7,TRBV4-2,-,CASSPRGGAREQYF
TRBJ1-5,TRBV28,few,CASSTGTPNSQPQHF
TRBJ2-5,TRBV7-9,-,CASSLAETQYF
TRBJ2-1,TRBV4-1,many,CASSRLTSGRPRLQQFF
TRBJ2-1,TRBV19,-,CASSIDSSGRGQFF
TRBJ1-5,TRBV19,-,CASSIPGGTGGSHQPQHF
TRBJ1-1,TRBV28,once,CASIRGGASTEAFF
TRBJ1-1,TRBV18,few,CASSQQGANTEAFF
TRBJ2-7,TRBV4-2,-,CASSQDRDLAAEQYF
TRBJ2-3,TRBV28,-,CASTPGLAGGPSTDTQYF
TRBJ2-3,TRBV6-4,-,CASSDDSISTDTQYF
TRBJ2-5,TRBV5-4,-,CASRQEVQETQYF
TRBJ2-7,TRBV13,-,CASSWEGADEDEQYF
TRBJ2-7,TRBV29-1,few,CSVGSGEGSEQYF
TRBJ2-7,TRBV9,-,CASSVLATAEQYF
TRBJ1-5,TRBV6-4,many,CASSANGGYGNQPQHF
TRBJ2-5,TRBV4-1,-,CASSQDRTGVGWAQYF
TRBJ2-2,TRBV29-1,-,CSVARQNTGELFF
TRBJ2-7,TRBV19,few,CASSISGGSSYEQYF
TRBJ2-4,TRBV5-1,medium-sized,CASSSGLAGVAKNIQYF
TRBJ2-7,TRBV28,-,CASSLSRTRDSYEQYF
TRBJ2-3,TRBV9,few,CASSVEQGEADTQYF
TRBJ1-1,TRBV28,-,CASSLWLLMNTEAFF
TRBJ2-7,TRBV5-8,-,CASSRTARYF
TRBJ2-1,TRBV18,-,CASSPGLAGNYNEQFF
TRBJ2-3,TRBV6-5,-,CASSYWSGDTQYF
TRBJ1-3,TRBV28,-,CASSLPQGYGNTIYF
TRBJ2-7,TRBV14,few,CASSQGPGTGGGEQYF
TRBJ2-2,TRBV5-6,-,CASSRVAGPSGNTGELFF
TRBJ2-3,TRBV5-1,-,CASSLEGHRPDTQYF
TRBJ2-7,TRBV30,-,CAWGEGRATYEQYF
TRBJ2-3,TRBV6-4,medium-sized,CASSEGGSTDTQYF
TRBJ2-3,TRBV6-5,-,CASSSNPDHTDTQYF
TRBJ2-5,TRBV28,-,CASSPTGGGIQETQYF
TRBJ2-1,TRBV9,-,CASSVAWGVPNEQFF
TRBJ1-1,TRBV20-1,few,CSAGQETEAFF
TRBJ2-7,TRBV27,-,CASSLSAGGLVEQYF
TRBJ1-5,TRBV28,-,CASSMGPWTALGNQPQHF
TRBJ2-1,TRBV15,-,CATSRVPGGAYNEQFF
TRBJ2-5,TRBV7-9,-,CASSQSPGTGQETQYF
TRBJ1-5,TRBV6-5,-,CASSAGSGGQPQHF